Only a few counts were recorded for the clone carrying this T cell receptor (beta chain). Antigen specificity is unknown. The germline gives CDR1 LGHNA, CDR2 YNFKEQ. The CDR3 covers 14 residues. Trimming left V 6 bases short and J 6 bases short, with 14 bases between. These data come from a study of long-term antiretroviral therapy in people with HIV. Overall study findings and caveats: Narrower CDR3 length ranges marked HIV repertoires relative to controls. Information pertaining to ART adherence, viral resistance or therapeutic modifications was not obtained.

Researchers ran immunoSEQ v3.0 at survey level. The assay was immunoSEQ multiplex PCR, and TCRdb's table has in-frame clones only and misses some. This table holds about 39,000 clones, roughly nine tenths found once. The sample here was unsorted PBMCs, taken 1.2 years after starting antiretroviral therapy. The sequence derives from a woman aged 45-65 years with HIV. The chain has TRBV4-2 and TRBJ1-4; the D gene is possibly TRBD1 (6 bases). For the CDR3, the DNA is TGTGCCAGCAGTACTACAGGGCCGTATGAAAAACTGTTTTTT. Translated: CASSTTGPYEKLFF.